This TCR beta chain was captured by sequencing in a study of CD8 T cells in ankylosing spondylitis. The CDR3 covers 15 residues. Trimming pared 3 bases from V and 0 bases from J, leaving 8 bases between. Germline V lookup: CDR1 MDHEN, CDR2 SYDVKM. TCRdb re-derived calls from the 5' RACE reads in MiXCR, one entry per CDR3 protein. The repertoire holds over 150,000 distinct CDR3 sequences, with around a sixth as singletons. This clonotype has a count of ten or more. The receptor was isolated from a male donor under 30 with ankylosing spondylitis or in good health (not recorded which). The V and J genes are TRBV28 and TRBJ2-2; possible D gene TRBD1, 6 bases. The specimen sequenced was blood, either unsorted or a sorted T cell fraction (not recorded which). Here the CDR3 reads CASSLYRANTGELFF. The DNA of the CDR3 is TGTGCCAGCAGTTTGTACAGGGCGAACACCGGGGAGCTGTTTTTT. Combining the CDR3 with reference TRBV28 and TRBJ2-2 gives the whole variable domain DVKVTQSSRYLVKRTGEKVFLECVQDMDHENMFWYRQDPGLGLRLIYFSYDVKMKEKGDIPEGYSVSREKKERFSLILESASTNQTSMYLCASSLYRANTGELFFGEGSRLTVL.